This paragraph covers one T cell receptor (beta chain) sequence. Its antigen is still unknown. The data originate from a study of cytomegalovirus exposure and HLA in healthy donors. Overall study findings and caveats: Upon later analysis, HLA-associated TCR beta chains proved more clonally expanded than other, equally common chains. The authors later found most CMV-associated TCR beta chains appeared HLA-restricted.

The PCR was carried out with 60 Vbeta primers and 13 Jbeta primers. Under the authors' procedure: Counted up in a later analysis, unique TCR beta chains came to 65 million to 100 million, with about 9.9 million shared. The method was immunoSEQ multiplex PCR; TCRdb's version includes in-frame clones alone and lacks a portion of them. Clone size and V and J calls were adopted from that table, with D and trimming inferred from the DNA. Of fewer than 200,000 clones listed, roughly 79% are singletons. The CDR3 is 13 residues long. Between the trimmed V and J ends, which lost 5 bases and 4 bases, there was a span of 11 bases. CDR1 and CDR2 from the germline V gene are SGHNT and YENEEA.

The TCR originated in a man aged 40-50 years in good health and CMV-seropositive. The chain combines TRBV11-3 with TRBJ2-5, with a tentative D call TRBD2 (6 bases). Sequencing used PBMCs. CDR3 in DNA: TGTGCCAGCAGCCACCGGGACTTAGAGACCCAGTACTTC. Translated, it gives CASSHRDLETQYF.